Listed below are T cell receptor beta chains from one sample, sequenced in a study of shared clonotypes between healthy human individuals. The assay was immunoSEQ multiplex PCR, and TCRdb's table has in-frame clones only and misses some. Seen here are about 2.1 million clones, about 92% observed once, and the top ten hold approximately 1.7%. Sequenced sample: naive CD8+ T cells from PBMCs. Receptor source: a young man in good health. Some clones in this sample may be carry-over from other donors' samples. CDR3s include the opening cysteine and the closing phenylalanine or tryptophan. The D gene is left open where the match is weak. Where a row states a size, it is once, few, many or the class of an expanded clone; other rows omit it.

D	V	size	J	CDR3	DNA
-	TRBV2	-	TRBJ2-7	CASSEATGIGF	TGTGCCAGCAGTGAAGCTACCGGGATTGGCTTC
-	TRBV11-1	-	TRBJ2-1	CASSLDPATYNEQFF	TGTGCCAGCAGCTTAGATCCCGCAACCTACAATGAGCAGTTCTTC
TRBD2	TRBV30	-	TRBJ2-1	CAWRGHSGAGGAEEQFF	TGTGCCTGGAGGGGCCACTCCGGGGCGGGAGGTGCGGAAGAGCAGTTCTTC
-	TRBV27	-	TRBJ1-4	CASSSLLNEKLFF	TGTGCCAGCAGTTCCCTTCTTAATGAAAAACTGTTTTTT
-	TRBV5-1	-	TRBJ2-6	CASSLVRGTGANVLTF	TGCGCCAGCAGCTTGGTTCGGGGGACTGGGGCCAACGTCCTGACTTTC
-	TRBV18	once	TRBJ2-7	CASSPPDSLYEQYF	TGTGCCAGCTCACCACCGGACAGTCTATACGAGCAGTACTTC
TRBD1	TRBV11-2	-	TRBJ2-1	CASSLSPGGNNEQFF	TGTGCCAGCAGCTTATCGCCAGGGGGTAACAATGAGCAGTTCTTC
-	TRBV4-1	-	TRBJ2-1	CASSQDSLALSYNEQFF	TGCGCCAGCAGCCAAGATTCCCTAGCCCTCTCCTACAATGAGCAGTTCTTC
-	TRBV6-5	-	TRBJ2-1	CASSSYSETYNEQFF	TGTGCCAGCAGTTCCTACAGCGAGACCTACAATGAGCAGTTCTTC
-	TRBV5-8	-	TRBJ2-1	CASTWGRYNEQFF	TGTGCCAGCACCTGGGGCAGATACAATGAGCAGTTCTTC
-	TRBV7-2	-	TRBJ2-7	CASSPRDF	TGTGCCAGCAGCCCCCGGGACTTC
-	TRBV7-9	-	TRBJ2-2	CASSWRQPNTGELFF	TGTGCCAGCAGCTGGCGACAGCCGAACACCGGGGAGCTGTTTTTT
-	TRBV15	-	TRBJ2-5	CATSSPEGPETQYF	TGTGCCACCAGCAGCCCGGAGGGTCCTGAGACCCAGTACTTC
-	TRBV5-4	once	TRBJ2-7	CASSFGDSPYEQYF	TGTGCCAGCAGCTTTGGGGACTCTCCCTACGAGCAGTACTTC
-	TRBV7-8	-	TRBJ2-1	CASSLDGSPHNEQFF	TGTGCCAGCAGCTTAGACGGGAGCCCTCACAATGAGCAGTTCTTC